This T cell receptor (beta chain) was documented in a study of regulatory T cells in long-lasting Graves disease. Study in general: Persistence in Graves' disease required over 5 years of antithyroid drugs plus positive TSH receptor antibodies.

This sample's time point: persistent/refractory GD, antithyroid drugs over 5 years with positive TRAb. Preparation of the TCR library used RNA extracted from PBMCs. In this sample, this clonotype turned up many times. As yet, its antigen is unknown. V gave up 10 bases and J gave up 5 bases; unmatched junction bases: 15. This CDR3 region has 15 residues. CDR1 and CDR2 from the germline V gene are MDHEN and SYDVKM. Overall study results and limits: The TCR repertoire of persistent Graves' patients was less diverse than that of newly diagnosed ones. Small numbers of samples may have cut accuracy. A greater number of public clonotypes (2,741) was shared by persistent patients than by new patients (approximately 910).

According to the study, TCR beta libraries were built with iRepertoire HTBI primers and CDR3-region Arm-PCR. TCRdb reprocessed the multiplex PCR reads via MiXCR and lists one record per CDR3 protein. The sample has about 430,000 distinct CDR3 sequences, around 20% seen once. This sequence originates from a female donor with Graves disease. V usage is TRBV28 and J usage is TRBJ1-1; 8 bases are a match to TRBD1. The specimen comprised peripheral blood mononuclear cells (PBMCs), sampled when the disease was refractory, from a patient treated with antithyroid drugs. DNA for the CDR3: TGTGCCATCACAGGGGGTGCGGGGGCATGGACTGAAGCTTTCTTT. Amino acid sequence: CAITGGAGAWTEAFF.